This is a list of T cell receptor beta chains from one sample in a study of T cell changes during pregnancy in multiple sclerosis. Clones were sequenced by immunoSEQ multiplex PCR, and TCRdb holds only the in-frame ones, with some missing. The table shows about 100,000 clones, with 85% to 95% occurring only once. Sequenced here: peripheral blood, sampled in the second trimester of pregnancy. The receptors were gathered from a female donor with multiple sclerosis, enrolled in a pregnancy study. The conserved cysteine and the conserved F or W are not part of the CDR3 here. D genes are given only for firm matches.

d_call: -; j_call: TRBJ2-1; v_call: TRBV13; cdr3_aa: ASSPLAGAPNEQF
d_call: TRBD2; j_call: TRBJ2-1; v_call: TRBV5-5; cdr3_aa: ASSLGRGSHNEQF
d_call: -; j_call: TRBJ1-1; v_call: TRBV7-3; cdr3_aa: ASSSDGGNGAF
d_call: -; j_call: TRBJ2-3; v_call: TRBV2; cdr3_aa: ASSFRPGVSPDTQY
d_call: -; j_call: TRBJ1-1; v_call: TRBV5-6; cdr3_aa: ASSLRWGGNTEAF
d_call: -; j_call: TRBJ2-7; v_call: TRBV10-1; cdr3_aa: ASSGTGFEQY
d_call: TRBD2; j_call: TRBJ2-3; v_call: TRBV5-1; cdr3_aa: ASSFLGGGQDTQY
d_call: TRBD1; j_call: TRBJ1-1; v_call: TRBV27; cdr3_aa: ASSTPGQGNPEAF
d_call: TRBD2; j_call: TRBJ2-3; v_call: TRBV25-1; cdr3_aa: ASSENGLAGVETDTQY
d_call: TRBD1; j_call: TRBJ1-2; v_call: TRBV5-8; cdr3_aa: ASSLGRDRGYGYT
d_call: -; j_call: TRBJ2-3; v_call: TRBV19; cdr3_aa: ATVVWAGGTDTQY
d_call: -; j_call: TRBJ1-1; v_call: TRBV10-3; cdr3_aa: ASHKDGGTEAF
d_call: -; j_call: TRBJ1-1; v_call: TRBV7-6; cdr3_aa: ASTPYGVDTEAF
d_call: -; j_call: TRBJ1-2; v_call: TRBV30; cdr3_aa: AWSVNYGYT
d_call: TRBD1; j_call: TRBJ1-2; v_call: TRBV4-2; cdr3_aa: ASSQDTGTDNT
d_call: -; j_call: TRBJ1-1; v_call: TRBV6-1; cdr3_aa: ASRIAEAF
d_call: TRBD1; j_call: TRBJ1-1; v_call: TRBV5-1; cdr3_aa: ASRYTGGTEAF
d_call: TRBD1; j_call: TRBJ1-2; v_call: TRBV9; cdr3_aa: ASSGGQANYGYT
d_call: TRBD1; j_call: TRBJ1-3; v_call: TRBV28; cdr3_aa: ASSDTRDSRNTIY
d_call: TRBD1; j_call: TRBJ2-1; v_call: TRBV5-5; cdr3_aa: ASSLGTGAYNEQF
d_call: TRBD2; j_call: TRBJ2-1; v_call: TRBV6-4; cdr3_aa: ASSDSWEGYNEQF
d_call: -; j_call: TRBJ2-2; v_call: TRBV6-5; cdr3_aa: ASSYDGRNTGELF
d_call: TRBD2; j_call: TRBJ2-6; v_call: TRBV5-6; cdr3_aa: ASSGRGPGANVLT
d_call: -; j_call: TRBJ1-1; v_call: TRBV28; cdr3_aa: ASTRGGVGTEAF
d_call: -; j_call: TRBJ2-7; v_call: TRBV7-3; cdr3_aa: ASREGLPSYEQY
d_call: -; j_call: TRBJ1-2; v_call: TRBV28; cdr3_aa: ASSLPESHYGYT
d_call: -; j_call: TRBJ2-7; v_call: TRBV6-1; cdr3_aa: ASSEWLEGKSH
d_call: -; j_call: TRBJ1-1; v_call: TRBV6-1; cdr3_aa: ASTTWGGAGSEAF
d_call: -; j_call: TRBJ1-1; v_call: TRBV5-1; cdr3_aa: ASKGQRMNTEAF
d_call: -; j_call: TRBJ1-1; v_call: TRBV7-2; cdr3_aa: ASSLPARTTSGQAF